These 7 T cell receptor beta chains originate from one sample sequenced in a study of T cells in Graves' hyperthyroidism and ophthalmopathy. It was RNA transcripts that yielded the amplified TCR beta CDR3 regions. TCR CDR3 regions were first amplified by RT-PCR with HTBI primers. TCRdb redid the calling of the multiplex PCR reads with MiXCR, one entry per CDR3 protein. The sample consists of some 740,000 distinct CDR3 sequences, approximately 15% of them appearing once. Sample: blood. These receptors all stem from a woman between 18 and 30 years old with Graves' hyperthyroidism.

In its sample, this clonotype was seen many times. This chain uses TRBV27 with TRBJ1-4, with D unresolved. The CDR3 is 15 residues long. Per germline, CDR1 MNHEY and CDR2 SMNVEV (reference sequence). The V end was cut by 5 bases, the J end by 0 bases, with 10 bases between. The CDR3 spells CASSTLVATNEKLFF. The CDR3 coding sequence is TGTGCCAGCAGTACCCTGGTAGCAACTAATGAAAAACTGTTTTTT.

This clonotype was counted at least ten times. The chain joins TRBV7-3 to TRBJ2-3; the D gene is possibly TRBD1 (6 bases). V was shortened by 4 bases and J by 3 bases, with 14 bases between the two germline ends. This CDR3 contains 15 residues. Germline V gene data show CDR1 as SGHTA and CDR2 as FQGTGA. The CDR3 sequence: CASSSQGLGTDTQYF. DNA of the CDR3: TGTGCCAGCAGCTCGCAGGGGTTGGGGACAGATACGCAGTATTTT.

This sequence joins TRBV6-1 and TRBJ2-7, with D possibly TRBD1 on 6 matching bases. In germline, CDR1 is MNHNS, CDR2 SASEGT. The CDR3 extends over 14 amino acids. With 5 bases removed from V and 2 bases from J, the gap between germline ends came to 13 bases. The CDR3: CASSRTGIPYEQYF. The DNA of the CDR3 is TGTGCCAGCAGTAGAACAGGGATTCCCTACGAGCAGTACTTC.

Note on this clonotype: This may stem from a read error, because a much larger clone lies one nucleotide away. This chain uses TRBV2 with TRBJ2-7; D might be TRBD2 (6 bases). Trimming took 8 bases from V and 3 from J, leaving 14 bases between them. Germline values: CDR1 SNHLY, CDR2 FYNNEI. The CDR3 extends over 13 amino acids. DNA for the CDR3: TGTGCCAGCGACTTGGAGGGTCTCTACGAGCAGTACTTC. Protein: CASDLEGLYEQYF.

This clonotype was recorded many times. The V and J genes are TRBV5-8 and TRBJ2-7; D gene uncertain. V gave up 0 bases and J gave up 0 bases, with 7 bases separating them. The length of the CDR3 is 14 residues. The germline V gene has CDR1 SGHTS and CDR2 YDEGEE. CDR3 in amino acids: CASSLALFSYEQYF. In DNA, the CDR3 is TGTGCCAGCAGCTTGGCCCTGTTCTCCTACGAGCAGTACTTC. Looking up the rest from reference TRBV5-8 and TRBJ2-7 gives the full variable domain: EAGVTQSPTHLIKTRGQQATLRCSPISGHTSVYWYQQALGLGLQFLLWYDEGEERNRGNFPPRFSGRQFPNYSSELNVNALELEDSALYLCASSLALFSYEQYFGPGTRLTVT.

DNA for the CDR3: TGCGCCAGCAGCATCGACAGGGCTCGGGGCACAGATACGCAGTATTTT. It encodes CASSIDRARGTDTQYF. The chain uses TRBV5-1 and TRBJ2-3; 7 positions agree with TRBD1. CDR1 and CDR2 from the germline V gene are SGHRS and YFSETQ. The CDR3 spans 16 residues. V lost 4 bases, J lost 1 base, and 9 bases stayed unmatched.

This chain connects TRBV29-1 to TRBJ2-7; tentative D call: TRBD2 (7 bases). V was shortened by 8 bases and J by 6 bases, with 26 bases between the two germline ends. The CDR3 is 15 amino acids. Germline CDR1 is SQVTM and CDR2 is ANQGSEA. CDR3 amino acids: CSPPRGALISTEQYF. CDR3 sequence (DNA): TGCAGCCCCCCCCGGGGGGCACTCATCTCGACCGAGCAGTACTTC.